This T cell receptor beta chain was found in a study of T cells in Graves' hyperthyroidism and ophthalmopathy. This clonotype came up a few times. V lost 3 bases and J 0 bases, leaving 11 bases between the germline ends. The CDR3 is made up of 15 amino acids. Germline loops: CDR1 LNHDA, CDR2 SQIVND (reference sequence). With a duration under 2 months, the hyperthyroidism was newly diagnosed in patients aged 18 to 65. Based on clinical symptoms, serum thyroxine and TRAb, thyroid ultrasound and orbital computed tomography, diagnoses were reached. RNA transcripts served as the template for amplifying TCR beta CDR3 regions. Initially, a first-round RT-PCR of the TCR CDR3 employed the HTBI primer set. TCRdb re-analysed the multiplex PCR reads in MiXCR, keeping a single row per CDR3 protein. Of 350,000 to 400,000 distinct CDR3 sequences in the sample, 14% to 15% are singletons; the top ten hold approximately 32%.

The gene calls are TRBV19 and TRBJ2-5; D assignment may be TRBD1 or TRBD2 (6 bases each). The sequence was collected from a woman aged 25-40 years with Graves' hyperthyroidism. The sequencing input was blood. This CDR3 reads CASSIGGLYQETQYF. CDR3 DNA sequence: TGTGCCAGTAGTATCGGGGGCCTGTACCAAGAGACCCAGTACTTC.